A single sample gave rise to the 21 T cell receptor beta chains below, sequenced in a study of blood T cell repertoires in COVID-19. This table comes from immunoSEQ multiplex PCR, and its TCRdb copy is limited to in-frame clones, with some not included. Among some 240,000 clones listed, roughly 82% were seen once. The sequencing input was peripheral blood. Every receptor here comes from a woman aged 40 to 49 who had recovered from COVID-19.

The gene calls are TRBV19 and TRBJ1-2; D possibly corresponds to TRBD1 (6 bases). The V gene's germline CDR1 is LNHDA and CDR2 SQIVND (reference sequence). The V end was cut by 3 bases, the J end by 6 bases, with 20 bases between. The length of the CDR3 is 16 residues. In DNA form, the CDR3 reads TGTGCCAGTAGTATGAATAGGCAGGGGCTGAGTCATGGCTACACCTTC. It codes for CASSMNRQGLSHGYTF.

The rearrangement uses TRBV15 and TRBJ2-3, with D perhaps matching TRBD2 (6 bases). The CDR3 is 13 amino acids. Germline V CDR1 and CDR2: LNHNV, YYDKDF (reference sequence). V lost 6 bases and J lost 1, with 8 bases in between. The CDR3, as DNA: TGTGCCACCAGGTGGGGGGGCACAGATACGCAGTATTTT. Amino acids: CATRWGGTDTQYF.

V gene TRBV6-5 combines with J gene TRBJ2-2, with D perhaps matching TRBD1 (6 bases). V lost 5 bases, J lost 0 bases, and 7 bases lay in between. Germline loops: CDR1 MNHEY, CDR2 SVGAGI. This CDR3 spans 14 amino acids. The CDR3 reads CASSRTANTGELFF. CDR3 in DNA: TGTGCCAGCAGTAGGACAGCGAACACCGGGGAGCTGTTTTTT.

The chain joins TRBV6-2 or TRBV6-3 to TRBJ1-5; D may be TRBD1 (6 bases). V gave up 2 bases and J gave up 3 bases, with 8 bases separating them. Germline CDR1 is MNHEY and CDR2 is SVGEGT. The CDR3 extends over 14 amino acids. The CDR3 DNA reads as TGTGCCAGCAGTTACACAGGGCCCAATCAGCCCCAGCATTTT. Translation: CASSYTGPNQPQHF.

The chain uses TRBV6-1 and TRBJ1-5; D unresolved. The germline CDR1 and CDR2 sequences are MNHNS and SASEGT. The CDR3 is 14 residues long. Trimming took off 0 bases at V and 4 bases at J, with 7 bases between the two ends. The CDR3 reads CASSEALRNQPQHF. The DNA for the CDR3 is TGTGCCAGCAGTGAAGCGTTACGGAATCAGCCCCAGCATTTT.

CDR3 amino acids: CASTGGSPETQYF. The CDR3 nucleotides are TGTGCCAGCACCGGGGGTAGCCCGGAGACCCAGTACTTC. The rearrangement links TRBV12-3 or TRBV12-4 to TRBJ2-5; D possibly corresponds to TRBD2 (6 bases). This CDR3 has 13 amino acids. Trimming took off 7 bases at V and 5 bases at J, with 14 bases between the two ends.

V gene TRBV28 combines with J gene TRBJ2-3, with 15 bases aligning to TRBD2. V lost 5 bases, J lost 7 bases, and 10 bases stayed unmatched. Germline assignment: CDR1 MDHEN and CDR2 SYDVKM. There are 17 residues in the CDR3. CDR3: CASSRDGLAGGPNTQYF. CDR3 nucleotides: TGTGCCAGCAGTCGAGACGGACTAGCGGGGGGGCCTAATACGCAGTATTTT.

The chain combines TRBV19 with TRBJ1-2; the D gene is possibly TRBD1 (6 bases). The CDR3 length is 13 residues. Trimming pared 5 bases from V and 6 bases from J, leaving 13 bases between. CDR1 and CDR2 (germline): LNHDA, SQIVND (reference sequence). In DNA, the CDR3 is TGTGCCAGTAGTGCCGACAGGTCAGATGGCTACACCTTC. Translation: CASSADRSDGYTF. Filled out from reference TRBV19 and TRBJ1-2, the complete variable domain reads DGGITQSPKYLFRKEGQNVTLSCEQNLNHDAMYWYRQDPGQGLRLIYYSQIVNDFQKGDIAEGYSVSREKKESFPLTVTSAQKNPTAFYLCASSADRSDGYTFGSGTRLTVV.

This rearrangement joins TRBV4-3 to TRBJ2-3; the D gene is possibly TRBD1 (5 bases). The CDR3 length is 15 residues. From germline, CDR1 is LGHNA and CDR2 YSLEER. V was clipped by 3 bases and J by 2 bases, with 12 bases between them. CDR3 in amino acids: CASSQELDNTDTQYF. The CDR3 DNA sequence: TGCGCCAGCAGCCAGGAGTTGGACAACACAGATACGCAGTATTTT.

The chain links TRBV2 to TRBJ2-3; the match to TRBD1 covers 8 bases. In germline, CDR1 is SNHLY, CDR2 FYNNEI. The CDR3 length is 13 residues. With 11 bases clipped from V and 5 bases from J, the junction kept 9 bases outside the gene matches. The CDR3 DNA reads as TGTGCCGGCTCCAGGGGGCCAGAAGATACGCAGTATTTT. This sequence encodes CAGSRGPEDTQYF.

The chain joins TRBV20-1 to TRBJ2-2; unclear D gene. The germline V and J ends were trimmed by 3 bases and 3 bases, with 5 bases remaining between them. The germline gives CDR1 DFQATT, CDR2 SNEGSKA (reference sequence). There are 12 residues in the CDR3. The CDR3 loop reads CSASTHTGELFF. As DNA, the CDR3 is TGCAGTGCTAGTACTCACACCGGGGAGCTGTTTTTT.

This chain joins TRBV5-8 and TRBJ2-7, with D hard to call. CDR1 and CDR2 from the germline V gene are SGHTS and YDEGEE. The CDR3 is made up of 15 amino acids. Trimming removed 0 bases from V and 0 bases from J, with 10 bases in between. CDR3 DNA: TGTGCCAGCAGCTTGGTCGATGGTAGCTCCTACGAGCAGTACTTC. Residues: CASSLVDGSSYEQYF.

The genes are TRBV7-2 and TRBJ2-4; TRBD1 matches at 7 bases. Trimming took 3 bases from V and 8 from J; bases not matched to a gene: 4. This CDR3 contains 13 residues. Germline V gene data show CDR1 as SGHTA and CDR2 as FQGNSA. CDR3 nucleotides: TGTGCCAGCAGCTTCAACAGGGGTGACATTCAGTACTTC. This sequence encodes CASSFNRGDIQYF.

The CDR3 spells CASTVWGGVDSPLHF. The CDR3 nucleotides are TGTGCCAGTACGGTTTGGGGGGGCGTAGATTCACCCCTCCACTTT. The J gene is TRBJ1-6, the V gene TRBV19, with a possible D match to TRBD1 (6 bases). Germline lookup yields CDR1 LNHDA and CDR2 SQIVND (reference sequence). Trimming removed 7 bases from V and 8 bases from J, with 18 bases in between. The length of the CDR3 is 15 residues.

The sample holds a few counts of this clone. The CDR3 bases are TGTGCCAGCAGTGAAGCGGACAGGTCCCTCGGAAACACCATATATTTT. Translating gives CASSEADRSLGNTIYF. The chain combines TRBV6-1 with TRBJ1-3; 7 bases fit TRBD1. The V gene's germline CDR1 is MNHNS and CDR2 SASEGT. The length of the CDR3 is 16 residues. Trimming took 0 bases from V and 4 from J; bases not matched to a gene: 6.

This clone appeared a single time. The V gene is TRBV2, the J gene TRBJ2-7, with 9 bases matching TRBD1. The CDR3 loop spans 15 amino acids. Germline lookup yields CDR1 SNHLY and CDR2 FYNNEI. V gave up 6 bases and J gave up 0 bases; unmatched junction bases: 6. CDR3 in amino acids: CASRDRGHLSYEQYF. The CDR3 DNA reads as TGTGCCAGCAGGGACAGGGGCCACCTCTCCTACGAGCAGTACTTC.

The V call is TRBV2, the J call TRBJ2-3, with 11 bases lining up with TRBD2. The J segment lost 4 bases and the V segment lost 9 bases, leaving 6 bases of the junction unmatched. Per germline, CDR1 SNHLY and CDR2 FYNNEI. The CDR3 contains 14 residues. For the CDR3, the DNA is TGTGCCAGTAAGCTAGCGGGGGGACCAGATACGCAGTATTTT. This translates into CASKLAGGPDTQYF. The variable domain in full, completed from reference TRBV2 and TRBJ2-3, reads EPEVTQTPSHQVTQMGQEVILRCVPISNHLYFYWYRQILGQKVEFLVSFYNNEISEKSEIFDDQFSVERPDGSNFTLKIRSTKLEDSAMYFCASKLAGGPDTQYFGPGTRLTVL.

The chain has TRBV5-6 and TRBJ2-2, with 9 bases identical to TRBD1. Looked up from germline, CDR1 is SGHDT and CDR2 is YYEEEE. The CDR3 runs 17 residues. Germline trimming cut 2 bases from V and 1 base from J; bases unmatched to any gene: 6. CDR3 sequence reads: CASSFGTGFGNTGELFF. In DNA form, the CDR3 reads TGTGCCAGCAGCTTCGGGACAGGGTTCGGGAACACCGGGGAGCTGTTTTTT.

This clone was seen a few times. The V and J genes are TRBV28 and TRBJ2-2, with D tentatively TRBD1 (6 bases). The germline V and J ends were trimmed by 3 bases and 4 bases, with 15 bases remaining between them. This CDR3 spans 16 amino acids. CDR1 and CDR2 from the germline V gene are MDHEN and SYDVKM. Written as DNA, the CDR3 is TGTGCCAGCAGTTTCGGGCAGGGGCCGGCCACCGGGGAGCTGTTTTTT. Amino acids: CASSFGQGPATGELFF.

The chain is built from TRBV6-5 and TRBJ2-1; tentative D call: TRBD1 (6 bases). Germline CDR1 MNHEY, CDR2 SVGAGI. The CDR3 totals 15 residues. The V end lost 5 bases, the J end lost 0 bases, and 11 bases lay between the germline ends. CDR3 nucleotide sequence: TGTGCCAGCAGTACCGACAGGAGCTCCTACAATGAGCAGTTCTTC. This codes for CASSTDRSSYNEQFF.

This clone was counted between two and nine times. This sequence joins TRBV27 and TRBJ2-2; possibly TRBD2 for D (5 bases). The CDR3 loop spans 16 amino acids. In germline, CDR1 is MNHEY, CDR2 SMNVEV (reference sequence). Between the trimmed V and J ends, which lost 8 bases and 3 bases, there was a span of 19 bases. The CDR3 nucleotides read TGTGCCAGCTATGAAACCTCCGGGATTTACACCGGGGAGCTGTTTTTT. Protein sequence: CASYETSGIYTGELFF.